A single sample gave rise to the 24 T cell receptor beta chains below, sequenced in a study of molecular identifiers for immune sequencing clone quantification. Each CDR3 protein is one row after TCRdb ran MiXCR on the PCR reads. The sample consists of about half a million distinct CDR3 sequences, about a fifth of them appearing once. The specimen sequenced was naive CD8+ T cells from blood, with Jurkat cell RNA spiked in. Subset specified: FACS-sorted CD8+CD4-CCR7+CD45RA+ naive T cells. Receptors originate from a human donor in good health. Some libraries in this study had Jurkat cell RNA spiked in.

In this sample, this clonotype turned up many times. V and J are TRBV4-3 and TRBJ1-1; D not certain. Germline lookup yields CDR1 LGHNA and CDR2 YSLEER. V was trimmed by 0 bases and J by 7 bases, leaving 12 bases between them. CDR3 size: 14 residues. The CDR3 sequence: CASSQDLSLGEAFF. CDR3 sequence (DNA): TGCGCCAGCAGCCAAGATCTATCCCTCGGTGAAGCTTTCTTT.

The CDR3 reads CASQGYHEQYF. CDR3 DNA: TGCGCCAGTCAGGGGTACCACGAGCAGTACTTC. This chain joins TRBV10-2 and TRBJ2-7; possible D gene TRBD1, 6 bases. The CDR3 consists of 11 residues. The ends were cut back, 9 bases at V and 5 bases at J, with 11 bases in the middle. Germline V gives CDR1 WSHSY, CDR2 SAAADI.

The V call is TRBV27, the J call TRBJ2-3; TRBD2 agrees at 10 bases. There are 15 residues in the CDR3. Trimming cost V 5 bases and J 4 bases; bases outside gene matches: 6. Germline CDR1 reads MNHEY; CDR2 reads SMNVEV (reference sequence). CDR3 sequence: CASSRLAGESDTQYF. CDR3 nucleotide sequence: TGTGCCAGCAGTCGGCTAGCGGGAGAGTCAGATACGCAGTATTTT.

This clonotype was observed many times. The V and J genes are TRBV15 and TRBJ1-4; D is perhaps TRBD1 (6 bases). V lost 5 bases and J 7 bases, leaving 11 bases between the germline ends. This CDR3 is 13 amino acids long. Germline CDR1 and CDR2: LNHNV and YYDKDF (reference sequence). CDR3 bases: TGTGCCACCAGCCACAGGGCAGGTGAAAAACTGTTTTTT. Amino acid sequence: CATSHRAGEKLFF.

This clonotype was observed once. The CDR3 loop reads CASRYPGLGGTEAFF. As DNA, the CDR3 is TGTGCCAGCCGCTACCCCGGGCTAGGGGGCACTGAAGCTTTCTTT. The chain has TRBV2 and TRBJ1-1, with a tentative D call TRBD1 (6 bases). The CDR3 has 15 residues. V lost 8 bases and J 4 bases, leaving 20 bases between the germline ends. Germline CDR1 and CDR2: SNHLY and FYNNEI.

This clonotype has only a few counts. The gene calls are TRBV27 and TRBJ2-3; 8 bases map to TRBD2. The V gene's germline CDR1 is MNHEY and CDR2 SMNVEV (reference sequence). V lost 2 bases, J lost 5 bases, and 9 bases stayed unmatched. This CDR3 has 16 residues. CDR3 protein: CASSLLIAGRGDTQYF. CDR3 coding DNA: TGTGCCAGCAGTTTACTTATAGCGGGGCGGGGAGATACGCAGTATTTT.

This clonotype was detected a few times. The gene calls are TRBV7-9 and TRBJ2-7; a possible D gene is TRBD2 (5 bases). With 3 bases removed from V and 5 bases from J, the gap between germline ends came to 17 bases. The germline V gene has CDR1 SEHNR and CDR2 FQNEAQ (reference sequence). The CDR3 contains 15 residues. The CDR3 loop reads CASSFLATRVDEQYF. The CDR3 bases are TGTGCCAGCAGCTTCCTAGCAACCCGTGTGGACGAGCAGTACTTC.

Here the CDR3 DNA reads TGTGCCTGGACCCACGTCCACACCATATATTTT. Translated, it gives CAWTHVHTIYF. V is TRBV30 and J is TRBJ1-3; D remains ambiguous. CDR1 and CDR2 from the germline V gene are GTSNPN and SVGIG (reference sequence). V was pared by 4 bases and J by 8 bases, with 9 bases between. CDR3 length: 11 amino acids.

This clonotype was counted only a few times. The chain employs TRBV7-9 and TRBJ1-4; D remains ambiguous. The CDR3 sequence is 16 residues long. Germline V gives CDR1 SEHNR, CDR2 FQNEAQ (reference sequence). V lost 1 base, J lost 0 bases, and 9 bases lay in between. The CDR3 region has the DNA TGTGCCAGCAGCTTAGGTGTGACACCAACTAATGAAAAACTGTTTTTT. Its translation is CASSLGVTPTNEKLFF.

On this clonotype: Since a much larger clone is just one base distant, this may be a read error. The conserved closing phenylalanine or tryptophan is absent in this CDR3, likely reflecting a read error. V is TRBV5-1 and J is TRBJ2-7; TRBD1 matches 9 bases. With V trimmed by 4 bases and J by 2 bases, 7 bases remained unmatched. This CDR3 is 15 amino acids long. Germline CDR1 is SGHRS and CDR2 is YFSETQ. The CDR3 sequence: CASSPGQGLTYEQYL. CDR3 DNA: TGCGCCAGCAGCCCGGGACAGGGACTAACCTACGAGCAGTACCTC.

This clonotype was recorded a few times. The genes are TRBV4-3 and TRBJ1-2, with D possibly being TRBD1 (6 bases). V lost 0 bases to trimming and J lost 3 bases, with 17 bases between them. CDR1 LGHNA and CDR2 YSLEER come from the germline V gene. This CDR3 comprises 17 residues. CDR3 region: CASSQDLSGARYYGYTF. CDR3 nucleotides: TGCGCCAGCAGCCAAGATCTGTCGGGGGCTCGGTACTATGGCTACACCTTC.

CDR3 amino acids: CASSLVGGSNYEQYF. CDR3 DNA sequence: TGCGCCAGCAGCTTGGTTGGGGGGTCAAACTACGAGCAGTACTTC. This chain links TRBV5-1 with TRBJ2-7; D is perhaps TRBD2 (6 bases). This CDR3 is built from 15 residues. Trimming stripped 0 bases from V and 3 bases from J, with 13 bases between. Germline CDR1 and CDR2: SGHRS and YFSETQ.

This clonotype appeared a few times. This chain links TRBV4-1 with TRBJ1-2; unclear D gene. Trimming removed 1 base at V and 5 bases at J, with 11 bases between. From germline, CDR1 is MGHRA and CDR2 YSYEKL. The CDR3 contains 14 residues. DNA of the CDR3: TGCGCCAGCAGCCAAGCCAGGTCATCTTATGGCTACACCTTC. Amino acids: CASSQARSSYGYTF.

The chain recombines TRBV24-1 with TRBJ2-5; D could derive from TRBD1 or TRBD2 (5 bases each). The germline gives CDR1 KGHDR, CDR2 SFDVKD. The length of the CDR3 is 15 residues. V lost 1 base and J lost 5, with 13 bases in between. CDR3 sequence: CATSDLRGVGETQYF. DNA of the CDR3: TGTGCCACCAGTGATTTACGAGGGGTTGGTGAGACCCAGTACTTC.

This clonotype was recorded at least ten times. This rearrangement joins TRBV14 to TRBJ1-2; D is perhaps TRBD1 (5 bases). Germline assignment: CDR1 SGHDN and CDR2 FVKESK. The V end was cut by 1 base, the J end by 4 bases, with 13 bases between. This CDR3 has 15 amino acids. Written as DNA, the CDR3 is TGTGCCAGCAGCCAAGTGTCAGGGTCCAGCTATGGCTACACCTTC. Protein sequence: CASSQVSGSSYGYTF.

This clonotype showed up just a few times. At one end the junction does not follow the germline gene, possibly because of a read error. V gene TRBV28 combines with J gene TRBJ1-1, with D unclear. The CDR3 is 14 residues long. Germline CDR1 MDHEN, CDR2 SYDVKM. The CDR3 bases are TGTGCCAGCAGGACCCTAGACGGAAACACTGGAGCTTTCTTT. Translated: CASRTLDGNTGAFF. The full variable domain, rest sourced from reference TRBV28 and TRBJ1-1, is DVKVTQSSRYLVKRTGEKVFLECVQDMDHENMFWYRQDPGLGLRLIYFSYDVKMKEKGDIPEGYSVSREKKERFSLILESASTNQTSMYLCASRTLDGNTGAFFGQGTRLTVV.

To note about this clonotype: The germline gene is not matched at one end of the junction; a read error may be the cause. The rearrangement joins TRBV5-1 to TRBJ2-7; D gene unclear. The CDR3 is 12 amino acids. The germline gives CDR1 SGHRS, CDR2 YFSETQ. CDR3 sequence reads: CASSPTDDERYF. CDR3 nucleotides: TGCGCCAGCAGTCCTACCGACGACGAGCGGTACTTC.

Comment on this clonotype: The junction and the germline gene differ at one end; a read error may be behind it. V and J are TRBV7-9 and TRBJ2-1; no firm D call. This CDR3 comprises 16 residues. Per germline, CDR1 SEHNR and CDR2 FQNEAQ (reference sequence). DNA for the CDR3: TGTGCCAACAGCTCTACCGAGTGGAGCTCCTACAATGAGCAGTTCTTC. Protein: CANSSTEWSSYNEQFF. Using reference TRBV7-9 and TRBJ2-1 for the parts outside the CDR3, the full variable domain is DTGVSQNPRHKITKRGQNVTFRCDPISEHNRLYWYRQTLGQGPEFLTYFQNEAQLEKSRLLSDRFSAERPKGSFSTLEIQRTEQGDSAMYLCANSSTEWSSYNEQFFGPGTRLTVL.

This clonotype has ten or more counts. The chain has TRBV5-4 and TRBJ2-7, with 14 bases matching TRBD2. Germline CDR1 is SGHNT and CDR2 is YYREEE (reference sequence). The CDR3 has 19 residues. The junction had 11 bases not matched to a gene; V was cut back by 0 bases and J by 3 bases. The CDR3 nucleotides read TGTGCCAGCAGCTTGGCGTTTGGTGTGGGACTAGCGGGAGACTACGAGCAGTACTTC. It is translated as CASSLAFGVGLAGDYEQYF.

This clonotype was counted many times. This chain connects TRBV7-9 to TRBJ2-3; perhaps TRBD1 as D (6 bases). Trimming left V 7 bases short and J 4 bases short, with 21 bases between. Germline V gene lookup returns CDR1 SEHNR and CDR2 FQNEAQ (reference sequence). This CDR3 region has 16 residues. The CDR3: CASTPRGHGVPDTQYF. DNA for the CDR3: TGTGCCAGCACCCCGAGGGGACACGGCGTGCCAGATACGCAGTATTTT.

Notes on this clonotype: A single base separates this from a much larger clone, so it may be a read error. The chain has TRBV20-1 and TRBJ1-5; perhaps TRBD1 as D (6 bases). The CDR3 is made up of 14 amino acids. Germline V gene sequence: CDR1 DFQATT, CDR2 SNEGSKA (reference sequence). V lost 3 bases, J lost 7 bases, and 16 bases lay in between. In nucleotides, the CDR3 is TGCAGTGCTAGTAGGGGGGGGGGACAACAGCCCCAGCATTTT. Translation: CSASRGGGQQPQHF.

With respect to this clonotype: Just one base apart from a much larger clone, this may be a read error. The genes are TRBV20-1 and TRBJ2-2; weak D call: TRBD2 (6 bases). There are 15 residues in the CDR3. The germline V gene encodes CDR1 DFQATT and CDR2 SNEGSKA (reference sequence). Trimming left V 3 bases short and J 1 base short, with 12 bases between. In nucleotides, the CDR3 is TGCAGTGCTAGGGACCTAGCGAGGAACACCGGGGAGCTGTTTTTT. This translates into CSARDLARNTGELFF.

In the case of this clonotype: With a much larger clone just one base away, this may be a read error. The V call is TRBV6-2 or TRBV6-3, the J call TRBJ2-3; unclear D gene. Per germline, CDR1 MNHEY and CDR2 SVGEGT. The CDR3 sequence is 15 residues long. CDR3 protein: CASGYARTGTDTQYF. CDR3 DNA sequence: TGTGCCAGCGGTTACGCCAGGACGGGCACAGATACGCAGTATTTT.

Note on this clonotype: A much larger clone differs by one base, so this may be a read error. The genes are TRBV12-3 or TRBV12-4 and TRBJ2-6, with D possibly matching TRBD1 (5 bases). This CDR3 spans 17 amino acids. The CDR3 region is CASSMGQFVSGANDLTF. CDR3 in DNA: TGTGCCAGCAGTATGGGCCAATTTGTCTCTGGGGCCAACGACCTGACTTTC.